These T cell receptor beta chains were read from a single sample in a study of tumor and adjacent non-tumor tissue in lung cancer. TCRdb re-analysed the multiplex PCR reads in MiXCR, keeping a single row per CDR3 protein. Among 90,000 to 120,000 distinct CDR3 sequences listed, roughly two thirds were seen once. Sequenced: distant non-tumor lung tissue. The origin of the receptors is a man aged 25 to 40 with non-small cell lung cancer. CDR3s include the opening cysteine and the closing phenylalanine or tryptophan. Fields, in order: CDR3 DNA, CDR3 protein, V gene, J gene, CDR3 length, D gene, clone size. A D gene is named only where the DNA matches it firmly. Not all rows give a size; the values are once, few, many and, for expanded clones, a class.

TGTGCCAGCAGCTTAGGGGGGACTCAGCCCCAGCATTTT	CASSLGGTQPQHF	TRBV13	TRBJ1-5	13	.	many
TGCAGTGCTAGAGTTTCGGGGGGGGGTGACGATCAGCCCCAGCATTTT	CSARVSGGGDDQPQHF	TRBV20-1	TRBJ1-5	16	.	few
TGTGCCAGCAGCTTGGCCGCTGGAAGCACAGATACGCAGAATTTT	CASSLAAGSTDTQNF	TRBV11-2	TRBJ2-3	15	.	.
TGTGCCAACTCGCACGGGACGGAGCAAGATACCCAGTACTTC	CANSHGTEQDTQYF	TRBV12-3/TRBV12-4	TRBJ2-5	14	.	.
TGTGCCAGCAGCTTGTTCGGGGTGGCAGATACGCAGTATTTT	CASSLFGVADTQYF	TRBV11-1	TRBJ2-3	14	.	.
TGCAATGCTTGGGACACCTATTATGGCTACACATTC	CNAWDTYYGYTF	TRBV20-1	TRBJ1-2	12	.	.
TGCAGTGCTACAGGCTCTAATGGAGAGCAGTACTTC	CSATGSNGEQYF	TRBV20-1	TRBJ2-7	12	.	.
TGTGCCACCAGTGATATAAACGGCCAAGAGACCCAGTACTTC	CATSDINGQETQYF	TRBV24-1	TRBJ2-5	14	.	many
TGTGCCAGCAGTCCCTGGATAGGACACGAGAGGACCCAGTACTTC	CASSPWIGHERTQYF	TRBV6-5	TRBJ2-5	15	.	once
TGTGCCAGCAGTTACTCGACCTTGGTGAACACTGAAGCTTTCTTT	CASSYSTLVNTEAFF	TRBV6-6	TRBJ1-1	15	.	.
TGCAGTGCTAGAGGAGCTAGCGGATGGGAGACCCAGTACTTC	CSARGASGWETQYF	TRBV20-1	TRBJ2-5	14	TRBD2	many
TGCAGTGCTAGAGGACCGGGGGACCTCGCAGATACGCAGTATTTT	CSARGPGDLADTQYF	TRBV20-1	TRBJ2-3	15	.	.
TGCAGTGCTAGAGGGAAACATTGGGCGGGGGGGCAAGATGAGCAGTTCTTC	CSARGKHWAGGQDEQFF	TRBV20-1	TRBJ2-1	17	TRBD2	many
TGTGCTAGCAGTTACGATACTAGCGGGATACAGGAGCTGTCTTTT	CASSYDTSGIQELSF	TRBV6-5	TRBJ2-2	15	TRBD2	.
TGTGCCATCAGTACAACAGGGGAGGTAGCTTTCTTT	CAISTTGEVAFF	TRBV10-3	TRBJ1-1	12	TRBD1	many
TGCAGCGTTGATAACACCGGGACAGCGAACACCGGGGAGCTATTTTTT	CSVDNTGTANTGELFF	TRBV29-1	TRBJ2-2	16	TRBD1	.
TGTGTCAGCAGGGACTATGTAAAACTGTTTTTT	CVSRDYVKLFF	TRBV6-5	TRBJ1-4	11	.	.
TGTGCCAGTAGTCTATACTCGGGGATCGGGGAGCTGTTTTTT	CASSLYSGIGELFF	TRBV11-3	TRBJ2-2	14	.	.
TGTGCCATCAGCACAGACAGGATCCGCTCCTACGAGCAGTACTTC	CAISTDRIRSYEQYF	TRBV10-3	TRBJ2-7	15	.	many
TGTGCCTGGAGTCTAGGGATTTACAATGAGCAGTTCTTC	CAWSLGIYNEQFF	TRBV30	TRBJ2-1	13	.	.
TGTGCCAGCAGCTTAGAGGCTAGCGGGGAGAACGGGCAGTACTTC	CASSLEASGENGQYF	TRBV11-1	TRBJ2-7	15	TRBD2	few
TGTGTCAGCAGTCCCGGGCCGCCTAACTATGGCTACACCTTC	CVSSPGPPNYGYTF	TRBV11-2	TRBJ1-2	14	.	.
TGCGCCAGCAGCCACCCCGGACTAGCGAGGGACCCGGGGTACAATGAGCAGTTCTTC	CASSHPGLARDPGYNEQFF	TRBV4-1	TRBJ2-1	19	TRBD2	.
TGCGCCAGCAGCCAAGAATCGGGGGTAACCGGGGAGCTGTTTTTT	CASSQESGVTGELFF	TRBV4-1	TRBJ2-2	15	.	many
TGTGCCACCCGGACTTACAATGAGCAGTTCTTC	CATRTYNEQFF	TRBV6-5	TRBJ2-1	11	.	many
TGTGCCATCAGCTTAGTTCCAGGTGGTTACGAGCAGTACTTC	CAISLVPGGYEQYF	TRBV11-3	TRBJ2-7	14	.	.
TGTGCCAGCAGCCCGGGACTAGCGGGCGACGACTACTACGAGCAGTACTTC	CASSPGLAGDDYYEQYF	TRBV7-2	TRBJ2-7	17	TRBD2	once
TGTGCCAGCAGGCATACTAATTCAGCCCTCCACTTT	CASRHTNSALHF	TRBV6-5	TRBJ1-6	12	.	once
TGTAGCGTTGCACAGGGGCGCAACGATCAGCCCCAGCATTTT	CSVAQGRNDQPQHF	TRBV29-1	TRBJ1-5	14	TRBD1	.
TGTGCCAGCAGTTCCCGACGGCGGGAGGCCCCGTACAATGAGCAGTTCTTC	CASSSRRREAPYNEQFF	TRBV28	TRBJ2-1	17	TRBD2	few
TGTGCCAGTCGCAGGGAGCCATCTGGAAACACCATATATTTT	CASRREPSGNTIYF	TRBV19	TRBJ1-3	14	.	.
TGTGCCAGCAGTTACTCGACGGGACAGGGCCACCTAAGCTCCTACAATGAACAGTTCTTC	CASSYSTGQGHLSSYNEQFF	TRBV6-2/TRBV6-3	TRBJ2-1	20	TRBD1	.
TGCGCCAGCAGCCGACGGGAGAGCAATCAGCCCCAGCATTTT	CASSRRESNQPQHF	TRBV4-1	TRBJ1-5	14	.	few
TGTGCCACCAGTGATATTTTAGGGACCAGCTCCTACAATGAACAGTTCTTC	CATSDILGTSSYNEQFF	TRBV10-3	TRBJ2-1	17	.	.
TGTGCTAACAACTTTCCGGGACTAGCCTCCGTCTTC	CANNFPGLASVF	TRBV11-1	TRBJ2-1	12	TRBD2	.
TGCAGCGTCACGACTAGCGGGAGCCTCTACGAGCAGTACTTC	CSVTTSGSLYEQYF	TRBV29-1	TRBJ2-7	14	TRBD2	medium-sized
TGTGCCAGCAGCTTAGAGTGGGCAACGAATGAGCAGTTCTTC	CASSLEWATNEQFF	TRBV11-2	TRBJ2-1	14	.	medium-sized
TGCAATGCTAGAGAGGGCACTAGCGGAGAGACCCAGTACTTC	CNAREGTSGETQYF	TRBV20-1	TRBJ2-5	14	TRBD2	.
TGCAGTGCGCTAGGCGGGCTAGTTCTAAATACGCAGTATTTT	CSALGGLVLNTQYF	TRBV20-1	TRBJ2-3	14	.	.
TGCAGTGTTGCCTGGGCCACCGGGGAGCTGTTTTTT	CSVAWATGELFF	TRBV29-1	TRBJ2-2	12	.	.
TGCAGTGCTACCTCTAGCGTGGACACCTACGAGCAGTACTTC	CSATSSVDTYEQYF	TRBV20-1	TRBJ2-7	14	.	many